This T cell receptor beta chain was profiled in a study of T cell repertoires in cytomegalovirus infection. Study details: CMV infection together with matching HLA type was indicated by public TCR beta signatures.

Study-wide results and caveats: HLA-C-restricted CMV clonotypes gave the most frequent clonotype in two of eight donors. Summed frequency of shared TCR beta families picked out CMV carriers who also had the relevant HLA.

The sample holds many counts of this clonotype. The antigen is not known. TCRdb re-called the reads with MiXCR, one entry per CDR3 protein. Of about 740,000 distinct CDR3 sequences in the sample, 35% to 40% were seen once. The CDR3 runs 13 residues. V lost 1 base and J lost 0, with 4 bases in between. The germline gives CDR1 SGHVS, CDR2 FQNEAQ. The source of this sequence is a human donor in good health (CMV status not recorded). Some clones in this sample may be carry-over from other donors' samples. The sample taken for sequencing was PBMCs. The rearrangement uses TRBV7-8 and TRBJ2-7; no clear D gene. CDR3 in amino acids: CASSLEVSYEQYF. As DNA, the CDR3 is TGTGCCAGCAGCTTAGAGGTCTCCTACGAGCAGTACTTC. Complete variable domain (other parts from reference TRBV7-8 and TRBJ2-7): GAGVSQSPRYKVAKRGQDVALRCDPISGHVSLFWYQQALGQGPEFLTYFQNEAQLDKSGLPSDRFFAERPEGSVSTLKIQRTQQEDSAVYLCASSLEVSYEQYFGPGTRLTVT.